This TCR beta chain comes out of a study of cytomegalovirus exposure and HLA in healthy donors. PCR primers comprised 60 Vbeta and 13 Jbeta primers. Sequenced by immunoSEQ multiplex PCR; TCRdb stores in-frame clones only, minus some. Among under 110,000 clones, approximately 71% were seen once, and the ten largest hold 2.5%. Per the germline V gene, CDR1 is MNHNS and CDR2 is SASEGT. V lost 4 bases and J lost 4; bases outside the gene matches: 10. The CDR3 spans 15 residues. Study results and caveats: DRB1 showed the most TCR associations and HLA-C the fewest in a later analysis, as rates varied by HLA locus. Reports indicate that TCR beta sequences accurately predicted the HLA-A and HLA-B alleles of most subjects. One cluster of highly shared sequence variants probably arose as a sequencing artifact. Testing in vitro showed three CMV-associated chains specific for CMV antigens.

A note on this clone: Its antigen remains unknown.

J is TRBJ2-7 and V is TRBV6-1, with 7 bases that match TRBD1. The material sequenced was PBMCs. The TCR comes from a middle-aged man in good health and CMV-seronegative. CDR3 loop: CASSVISTGLYEQYF. CDR3 coding DNA: TGTGCCAGCAGTGTAATTTCGACAGGGTTGTACGAGCAGTACTTC.